The next 5 T cell receptor beta chains were all read from a single sample in a study of T cells in Graves' hyperthyroidism and ophthalmopathy. The TCR beta CDR3 regions underwent amplification using RNA transcripts as the source. Primed by the HTBI set, a first-round RT-PCR was run on the TCR CDR3. One entry per CDR3 protein results from TCRdb running MiXCR on the multiplex PCR reads. This sample has 650,000 to 750,000 distinct CDR3 sequences, with around 15% found just once. Sample: blood. These receptors were obtained from a woman younger than 30 with Graves' hyperthyroidism.

This clonotype came up many times. The J gene is TRBJ1-1, the V gene TRBV12-3 or TRBV12-4; D may be TRBD1 (5 bases). V was shortened by 3 bases and J by 3 bases, with 11 bases between the two germline ends. This CDR3 region has 14 residues. DNA of the CDR3: TGTGCCAGCAGTTTGGACCAGGGTGACACTGAAGCTTTCTTT. It yields the protein CASSLDQGDTEAFF.

This clonotype was seen a few times. This chain links TRBV11-2 with TRBJ2-1; 9 nucleotides match TRBD2. The length of the CDR3 is 16 residues. Germline trimming cut 1 base from V and 4 bases from J; bases unmatched to any gene: 5. CDR1 SGHAT and CDR2 FQNNGV come from the germline V gene. In nucleotides, the CDR3 is TGTGCCAGCAGCTTAGCGCCTAGCGGGACATACAATGAGCAGTTCTTC. Encoded protein: CASSLAPSGTYNEQFF.

In this sample, this clonotype turned up a few times. The gene calls are TRBV28 and TRBJ1-5, with TRBD1 as a possible D gene (6 bases). The CDR3 has 15 residues. Germline V gene lookup returns CDR1 MDHEN and CDR2 SYDVKM. V was cut by 6 bases and J by 0 bases, with 12 bases left in between. The CDR3 loop reads CASSKQGPSNQPQHF. For the CDR3, the DNA is TGTGCCAGCAGCAAACAGGGACCTAGCAATCAGCCCCAGCATTTT.

This clonotype was detected many times. This chain uses TRBV9 with TRBJ2-7, with D tentatively TRBD2 (5 bases). V was cut by 0 bases and J by 3 bases, with 13 bases left in between. CDR1 and CDR2 from the germline V gene are SGDLS and YYNGEE. This CDR3 comprises 15 residues. The CDR3 here is CASSVGGVGSYEQYF. The DNA of the CDR3 is TGTGCCAGCAGCGTAGGAGGCGTTGGGAGCTACGAGCAGTACTTC.

The sample holds many counts of this clonotype. The chain carries TRBV12-3 or TRBV12-4 and TRBJ2-2, with 7 bases fitting TRBD2. The CDR3 is 14 residues long. After removal of 2 bases from V and 8 bases from J, the junction contained 5 bases not matched to a gene. The CDR3 reads CASSLIGGSGELFF. CDR3 DNA sequence: TGTGCCAGCAGTTTAATCGGGGGGTCAGGGGAGCTGTTTTTT.